The present TCR beta chain was sequenced within a study of blood T cell repertoires in COVID-19. Study-level information: Samples came from the United States, Italy and Spain, spanning acute and convalescent COVID-19. PBMCs, B-cell-depleted T cells, or T cells provided the cDNA or gDNA that made up the material.

There are 14 residues in the CDR3. Germline-derived CDR1 and CDR2 are LNHDA and SQIVND (reference sequence). Trimming took 5 bases from V and 5 from J, leaving 12 bases between them. Original processing methods: Estimation of nucleated cell counts was performed using reference gene primer amplification. This table comes from immunoSEQ multiplex PCR, and its TCRdb copy is limited to in-frame clones, with some not included. V and J calls and clone size come straight from that table; D and trimming were deduced from the DNA. The sample consists of about 270,000 clones, about 87% of them appearing once. The sequenced sample was peripheral blood. The receptor was derived from a human donor in a cohort sampled during active COVID-19. V gene TRBV19 combines with J gene TRBJ2-2; tentative D call: TRBD1 (6 bases). The CDR3 region has the DNA TGTGCCAGTAGTCCGAGAACAGGGACCGGGGAGCTGTTTTTT. Its protein product is CASSPRTGTGELFF.